This T cell receptor beta chain stems from a study of T cell clones after liver transplantation. This CDR3 spans 12 amino acids. V dropped 3 bases and J dropped 6 bases, with 9 bases sitting between them. CDR1 SGHAT and CDR2 FQNNGV come from the germline V gene. Clones were read by immunoSEQ multiplex PCR, and TCRdb kept only the in-frame ones, dropping some. The profile covers nearly 15,000 clones, with roughly 85% appearing a single time and about 30% taken by the ten largest. By frequency in the sample, this clone is medium-sized. In the same sample, other DNA sequences code for this CDR3. The V gene is TRBV11-2, the J gene TRBJ2-7; D could derive from TRBD1 or TRBD2 (6 bases each). Sequenced here: CD8+ T cells from blood, sampled 47 months after liver transplant. The sequence was obtained from a human patient who received a liver transplant. Some T cells may originate from the graft donor. The CDR3 is CASSFRGREQYF. The CDR3 nucleotides read TGTGCCAGCAGCTTTCGGGGGCGCGAGCAGTACTTC.